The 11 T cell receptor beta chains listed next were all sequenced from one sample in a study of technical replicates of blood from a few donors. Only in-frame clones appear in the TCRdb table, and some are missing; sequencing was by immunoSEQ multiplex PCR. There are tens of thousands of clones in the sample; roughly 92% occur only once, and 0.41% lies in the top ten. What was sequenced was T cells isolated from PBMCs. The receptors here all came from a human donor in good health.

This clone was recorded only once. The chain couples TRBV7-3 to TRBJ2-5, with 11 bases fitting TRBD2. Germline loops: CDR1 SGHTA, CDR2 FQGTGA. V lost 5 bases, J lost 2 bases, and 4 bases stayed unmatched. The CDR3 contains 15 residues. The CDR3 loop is CASSGLAGGQETQYF. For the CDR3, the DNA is TGTGCCAGCAGCGGATTAGCGGGAGGGCAAGAGACCCAGTACTTC. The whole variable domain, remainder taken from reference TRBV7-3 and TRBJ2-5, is GAGVSQTPSNKVTEKGKYVELRCDPISGHTALYWYRQSLGQGPEFLIYFQGTGAADDSGLPNDRFFAVRPEGSVSTLKIQRTERGDSAVYLCASSGLAGGQETQYFGPGTRLLVL.

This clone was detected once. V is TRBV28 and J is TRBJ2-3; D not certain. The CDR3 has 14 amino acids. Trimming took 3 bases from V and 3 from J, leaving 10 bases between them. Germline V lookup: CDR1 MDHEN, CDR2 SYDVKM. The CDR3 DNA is TGTGCCAGCAGTTTTCAACGAGTGACAGATACGCAGTATTTT. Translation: CASSFQRVTDTQYF.

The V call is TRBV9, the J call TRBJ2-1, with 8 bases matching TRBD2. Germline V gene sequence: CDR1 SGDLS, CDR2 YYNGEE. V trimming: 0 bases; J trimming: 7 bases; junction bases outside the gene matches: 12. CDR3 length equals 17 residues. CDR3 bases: TGTGCCAGCAGCGTAGTGGCTAGCCGGGAGGGTCCGAATGAGCAGTTCTTC. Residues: CASSVVASREGPNEQFF.

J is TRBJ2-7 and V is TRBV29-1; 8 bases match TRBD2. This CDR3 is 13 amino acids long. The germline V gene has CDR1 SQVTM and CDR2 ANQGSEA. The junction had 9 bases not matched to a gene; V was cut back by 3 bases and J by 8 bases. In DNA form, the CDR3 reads TGCAGCGTTGAGCCTAGCGGGCTGGGGCAGCAGTACTTC. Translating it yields CSVEPSGLGQQYF.

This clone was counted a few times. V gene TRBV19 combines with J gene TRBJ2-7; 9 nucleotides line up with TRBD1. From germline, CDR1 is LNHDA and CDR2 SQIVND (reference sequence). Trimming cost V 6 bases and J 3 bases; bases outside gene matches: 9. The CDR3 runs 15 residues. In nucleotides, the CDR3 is TGTGCCAGTAGATCTACCGGGACAGGGATCTACGAGCAGTACTTC. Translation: CASRSTGTGIYEQYF.

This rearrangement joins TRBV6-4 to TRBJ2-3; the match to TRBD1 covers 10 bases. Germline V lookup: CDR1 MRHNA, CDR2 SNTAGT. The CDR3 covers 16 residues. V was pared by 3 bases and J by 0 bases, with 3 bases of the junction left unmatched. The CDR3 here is CASSDQGQGSTDTQYF. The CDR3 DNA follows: TGTGCCAGCAGTGATCAGGGACAGGGGAGCACAGATACGCAGTATTTT.

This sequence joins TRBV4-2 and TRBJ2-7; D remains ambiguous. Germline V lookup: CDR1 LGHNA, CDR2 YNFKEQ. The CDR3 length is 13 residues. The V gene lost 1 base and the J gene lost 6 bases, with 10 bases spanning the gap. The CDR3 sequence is CASSQGNNREQYF. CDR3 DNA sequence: TGTGCCAGCAGCCAAGGTAATAATCGCGAGCAGTACTTC.

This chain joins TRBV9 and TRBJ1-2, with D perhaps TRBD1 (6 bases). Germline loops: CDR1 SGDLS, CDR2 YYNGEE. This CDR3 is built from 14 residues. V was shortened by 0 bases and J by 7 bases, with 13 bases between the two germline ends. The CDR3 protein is CASSVDGGAFGYTF. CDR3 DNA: TGTGCCAGCAGCGTAGATGGGGGGGCCTTTGGCTACACCTTC.

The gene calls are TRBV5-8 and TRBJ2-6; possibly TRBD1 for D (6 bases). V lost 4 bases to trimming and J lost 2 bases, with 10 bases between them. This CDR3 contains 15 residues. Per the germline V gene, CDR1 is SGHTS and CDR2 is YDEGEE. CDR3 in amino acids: CASSPGQTGANVLTF. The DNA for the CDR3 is TGTGCCAGCAGCCCTGGACAGACTGGGGCCAACGTCCTGACTTTC.

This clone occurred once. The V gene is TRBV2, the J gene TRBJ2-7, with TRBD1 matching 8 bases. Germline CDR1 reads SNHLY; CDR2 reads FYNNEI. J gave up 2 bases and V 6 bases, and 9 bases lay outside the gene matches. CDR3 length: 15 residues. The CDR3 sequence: CASRAGTGQPYEQYF. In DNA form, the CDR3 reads TGTGCCAGCAGGGCCGGGACAGGCCAGCCCTACGAGCAGTACTTC.

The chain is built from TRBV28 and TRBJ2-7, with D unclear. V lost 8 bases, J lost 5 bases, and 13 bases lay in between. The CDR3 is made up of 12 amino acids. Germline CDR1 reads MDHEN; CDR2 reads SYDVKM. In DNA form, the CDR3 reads TGTGCCAGCTCTATGAAGTCCCACGAGCAGTACTTC. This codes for CASSMKSHEQYF.